This TCR beta chain was recovered during a study of blood T cell repertoires in COVID-19. Clones were read by immunoSEQ multiplex PCR, and TCRdb kept only the in-frame ones, dropping some. The sample lists about 140,000 clones; over 70% were seen once. The CDR3 runs to 16 residues. Trimming removed 4 bases from V and 8 bases from J; junction bases left unmatched: 13. The germline CDR1 and CDR2 sequences are LGHDT and YNNKEL (reference sequence). This receptor was obtained from a man aged 50 or older who had recovered from COVID-19. The chain combines TRBV3-1 (or the pseudogene TRBV3-2) with TRBJ2-3; 9 bases are shared with TRBD2. Sequenced input: peripheral blood. CDR3 nucleotides: TGTGCCAGCAGCCTAACAATGAGCGGGGGGACCGCTACGCAGTATTTT. It yields the protein CASSLTMSGGTATQYF.